In its sample, the clone carrying this T cell receptor beta chain was seen many times. This sample is part of a study of patients and donors after allogeneic stem cell transplantation. Each CDR3 protein gets one entry after TCRdb re-called the RT-PCR reads with MiXCR. Of approximately 20,000 distinct CDR3 sequences detected, approximately 4.4% appear once; the ten largest clones hold around 42%. Specimen: blood, either unsorted or a sorted T cell fraction (not recorded which). This clonotype originated in a human donor who was either an allogeneic HSCT recipient or a stem cell or donor lymphocyte infusion donor (not recorded which). It is not recorded whose cells these are; they may come from a transplant donor.

This chain's CDR3 is CSVERTGGRAFF. The DNA of the CDR3 is TGCAGCGTTGAACGTACGGGGGGGCGAGCTTTCTTT. The chain has TRBV29-1 and TRBJ1-1; tentative D call: TRBD1 (6 bases). V was trimmed by 2 bases and J by 10 bases, leaving 14 bases between them. The CDR3 contains 12 residues. Germline V gene lookup returns CDR1 SQVTM and CDR2 ANQGSEA.